The 23 T cell receptor beta chains below all came from one sample that was sequenced in a study of somatic mutations in cytotoxic T cells in rheumatoid arthritis. TCRdb's table, derived via immunoSEQ multiplex PCR, lists solely in-frame clones and lacks some. This sample yields 1,300 to 1,500 clones, of which over 80% are seen a single time; about 40% belongs to the top ten. The specimen sequenced was CD8+ T cells sorted from blood. The receptors here all came from a woman in her 70s with rheumatoid arthritis.

The V call is TRBV6-1, the J call TRBJ1-6; unclear D gene. This CDR3 comprises 15 residues. The germline V gene encodes CDR1 MNHNS and CDR2 SASEGT. Trimming took off 4 bases at V and 6 bases at J, with 13 bases between the two ends. The CDR3 DNA is TGTGCCAGCAGTGGGCCATTCAATATTAATTCACCCCTCCACTTT. It yields the protein CASSGPFNINSPLHF.

This clone was seen only a few times. V usage is TRBV9 and J usage is TRBJ2-1; possibly TRBD1 for D (5 bases). Germline-derived CDR1 and CDR2 are SGDLS and YYNGEE. V shed 3 bases and J shed 4 bases, with 8 bases lying between them. The CDR3 sequence is 13 residues long. CDR3 DNA sequence: TGTGCCAGCAGCGAGAGACAGTACAATGAGCAGTTCTTC. Protein product: CASSERQYNEQFF.

A word on this clone: An end of the junction differs from the germline gene, which may be a read error. V usage is TRBV27 and J usage is TRBJ2-5; 8 nucleotides match TRBD2. The CDR3 length is 15 residues. Per the germline V gene, CDR1 is MNHEY and CDR2 is SMNVEV (reference sequence). The CDR3 region is CASSLGSGTQEAQYF. For the CDR3, the DNA is TGTGCCAGCAGTTTAGGTAGCGGGACCCAAGAGGCCCAGTACTTC.

The V and J genes are TRBV7-9 and TRBJ1-4; D is unresolved. The CDR3 consists of 14 residues. Germline assignment: CDR1 SEHNR and CDR2 FQNEAQ (reference sequence). V lost 2 bases and J 7 bases, leaving 11 bases between the germline ends. The CDR3 protein is CASSLIIAGEKLFF. The DNA for the CDR3 is TGTGCCAGCAGCTTAATTATAGCGGGTGAAAAACTGTTTTTT.

CDR3 loop: CASSSMANEQFF. The DNA for the CDR3 is TGTGCCAGCAGCTCCATGGCCAATGAGCAGTTCTTC. The genes are TRBV5-6 and TRBJ2-1; no clear D gene. V lost 3 bases to trimming and J lost 6 bases, with 7 bases between them. CDR1 and CDR2 (germline): SGHDT, YYEEEE. The CDR3 consists of 12 residues.

The chain recombines TRBV4-1 with TRBJ1-4; D is unresolved. The V end was cut by 3 bases, the J end by 0 bases, with 11 bases between. Germline loops: CDR1 MGHRA, CDR2 YSYEKL. This CDR3 has 16 residues. The CDR3 DNA reads as TGCGCCAGCAGCCAGACCCCAGAGGCAACTAATGAAAAACTGTTTTTT. Protein product: CASSQTPEATNEKLFF.

The V call is TRBV5-6, the J call TRBJ1-2, with D unclear. This CDR3 is 12 amino acids long. Germline CDR1 reads SGHDT; CDR2 reads YYEEEE. Trimming cost V 1 base and J 7 bases, with 8 bases left between them. CDR3 sequence (DNA): TGTGCCAGCAGCTTGTTTGGACTTGGCTACACCTTC. This codes for CASSLFGLGYTF.

The chain joins TRBV5-6 to TRBJ1-1, with 8 bases matching TRBD1. The CDR3 sequence is 15 residues long. Germline assignment: CDR1 SGHDT and CDR2 YYEEEE. The V and J ends lost 2 bases and 4 bases, in that order; junction bases with no gene match: 7. The CDR3 bases are TGTGCCAGCAGCTTTCAAGGACAGGGTGGCACTGAAGCTTTCTTT. This codes for CASSFQGQGGTEAFF.

DNA of the CDR3: TGTGCCAGCAGCCAGGACAGGGTGGAAGCTTTCTTT. Translating gives CASSQDRVEAFF. The V call is TRBV14, the J call TRBJ1-1, with 8 bases fitting TRBD1. The length of the CDR3 is 12 residues. Germline trimming cut 3 bases from V and 8 bases from J; bases unmatched to any gene: 2. CDR1 is SGHDN, CDR2 FVKESK, per germline.

The gene calls are TRBV14 and TRBJ1-2; D unclear. There are 16 residues in the CDR3. Trimming took 3 bases from V and 8 from J, leaving 22 bases between them. CDR1 is SGHDN, CDR2 FVKESK, per germline. The CDR3 DNA reads as TGTGCCAGCAGCCACGCGCGATCCTTCGATCCTCACGGCTACACCTTC. Residues: CASSHARSFDPHGYTF.

The CDR3 nucleotides are TGTGCCAGCAGCTACACAGGACTAGCCCTCTTAGCCAAAAACATTCAGTACTTC. It codes for CASSYTGLALLAKNIQYF. The chain couples TRBV13 to TRBJ2-4, with 8 bases that match TRBD2. Trimming removed 4 bases from V and 0 bases from J; junction bases left unmatched: 11. There are 18 residues in the CDR3. Looked up from germline, CDR1 is PRHDT and CDR2 is FYEKMQ (reference sequence).

This chain uses TRBV9 with TRBJ2-2; TRBD1 agrees at 8 bases. The V gene end was trimmed by 3 bases and the J gene end by 6 bases; junction bases not matched to a gene: 10. The germline CDR1 and CDR2 sequences are SGDLS and YYNGEE. The CDR3 covers 16 residues. CDR3 sequence reads: CASSALDRDIPGELFF. The CDR3 region has the DNA TGTGCCAGCAGCGCCCTGGACAGGGATATCCCCGGGGAGCTGTTTTTT.

The J gene is TRBJ2-1, the V gene TRBV5-6, with D possibly being TRBD1 (5 bases). There are 12 residues in the CDR3. Germline V CDR1 and CDR2: SGHDT, YYEEEE. V gave up 0 bases and J gave up 10 bases, with 8 bases separating them. The CDR3 reads CASSLGRAEQFF. For the CDR3, the DNA is TGTGCCAGCAGCTTGGGCAGGGCAGAGCAGTTCTTC. The variable domain in full, with the rest retrieved from reference TRBV5-6 and TRBJ2-1, is DAGVTQSPTHLIKTRGQQVTLRCSPKSGHDTVSWYQQALGQGPQFIFQYYEEEERQRGNFPDRFSGHQFPNYSSELNVNALLLGDSALYLCASSLGRAEQFFGPGTRLTVL.

The CDR3 region is CASSTRTSGGPEPRETQYF. CDR3 coding DNA: TGTGCCAGCAGTACGCGGACTAGCGGGGGCCCCGAGCCAAGAGAGACCCAGTACTTC. V and J are TRBV28 and TRBJ2-5; 13 bases are shared with TRBD2. The trim removed 5 bases at V and 4 bases at J, leaving 16 bases unmatched. Germline-derived CDR1 and CDR2 are MDHEN and SYDVKM. The CDR3 is 19 residues long.

The chain recombines TRBV7-9 with TRBJ2-3; D is perhaps TRBD2 (6 bases). CDR1 SEHNR and CDR2 FQNEAQ come from the germline V gene (reference sequence). This CDR3 is built from 18 residues. V was clipped by 0 bases and J by 3 bases, with 19 bases between them. CDR3: CASSLALLTGESTDTQYF. DNA for the CDR3: TGTGCCAGCAGCTTAGCTCTTTTAACGGGAGAGTCGACAGATACGCAGTATTTT. The complete variable domain, with remaining parts taken from reference TRBV7-9 and TRBJ2-3, reads DTGVSQNPRHKITKRGQNVTFRCDPISEHNRLYWYRQTLGQGPEFLTYFQNEAQLEKSRLLSDRFSAERPKGSFSTLEIQRTEQGDSAMYLCASSLALLTGESTDTQYFGPGTRLTVL.

This chain uses TRBV10-3 with TRBJ1-6; D unclear. CDR3 length: 15 residues. V lost 2 bases to trimming and J lost 0 bases, with 5 bases between them. Germline loops: CDR1 ENHRY, CDR2 SYGVKD. The CDR3 sequence: CAISEPSSYNSPLHF. For the CDR3, the DNA is TGTGCCATCAGTGAGCCCAGCTCCTATAATTCACCCCTCCACTTT.

V is TRBV10-3 and J is TRBJ2-7, with 7 nucleotides matching TRBD1. Germline V gene sequence: CDR1 ENHRY, CDR2 SYGVKD. This CDR3 is built from 14 residues. The ends lost 10 bases at V and 2 bases at J; junction bases unmatched: 11. CDR3: CATVNTGDAYEQYF. The DNA for the CDR3 is TGTGCCACCGTTAATACAGGGGACGCCTACGAGCAGTACTTC.

The chain carries TRBV13 and TRBJ2-7, with 9 bases aligning to TRBD1. This CDR3 is 16 amino acids long. The V segment lost 5 bases and the J segment 6 bases; nucleotides outside the gene matches: 14. Germline V gives CDR1 PRHDT, CDR2 FYEKMQ (reference sequence). This CDR3 reads CASSLLRTGASGEQYF. The CDR3 DNA follows: TGTGCCAGCAGCCTCCTCCGGACAGGGGCCTCGGGCGAGCAGTACTTC.

This clone was recorded only once. The chain joins TRBV19 to TRBJ1-3; maybe TRBD1 (6 bases). Per the germline V gene, CDR1 is LNHDA and CDR2 is SQIVND (reference sequence). CDR3 length: 13 residues. The V gene lost 6 bases and the J gene lost 6 bases, with 12 bases spanning the gap. Here the CDR3 reads CASRQGEVNTIYF. DNA for the CDR3: TGTGCCAGTAGACAGGGCGAGGTAAACACCATATATTTT.

V is TRBV5-5 and J is TRBJ2-7, with TRBD1 as a possible D gene (6 bases). From germline, CDR1 is SGHKS and CDR2 YYEKEE (reference sequence). V lost 5 bases and J lost 3, with 12 bases in between. This CDR3 region has 13 residues. The CDR3, as DNA: TGTGCCAGCAGTGAAGGACAGTACTACGAGCAGTACTTC. Translating it yields CASSEGQYYEQYF.

The chain links TRBV19 to TRBJ2-3; 9 bases are shared with TRBD1. The germline V gene encodes CDR1 LNHDA and CDR2 SQIVND (reference sequence). Trimming took 3 bases from V and 1 from J; bases not matched to a gene: 5. The length of the CDR3 is 16 residues. The CDR3 loop reads CASSITWTGGTDTQYF. For the CDR3, the DNA is TGTGCCAGTAGTATTACCTGGACAGGGGGCACAGATACGCAGTATTTT.

The gene calls are TRBV5-4 and TRBJ2-7, with D unclear. There are 14 residues in the CDR3. Germline CDR1 reads SGHNT; CDR2 reads YYREEE (reference sequence). V gave up 0 bases and J gave up 5 bases, with 12 bases separating them. The CDR3 here is CASSLARNPHEQYF. CDR3 sequence (DNA): TGTGCCAGCAGCTTGGCGCGCAATCCCCACGAGCAGTACTTC.

The chain links TRBV4-1 to TRBJ2-2, with D maybe TRBD2 (5 bases). Trimming removed 4 bases at V and 3 bases at J, with 15 bases between. From germline, CDR1 is MGHRA and CDR2 YSYEKL. The CDR3 totals 16 residues. The CDR3 nucleotides read TGCGCCAGCAGCCTCCCCGGGGTAAGGGACACCGGGGAGCTGTTTTTT. Protein: CASSLPGVRDTGELFF.